These T cell receptor beta chains were read from a single sample in a study of low-dose radiotherapy and immunotherapy resistance in tumors. TCRdb independently ran MiXCR on the reads; one entry per CDR3 protein. The profile shows about 64,000 distinct CDR3 sequences, more than 25% of them singletons. This specimen consisted of PBMCs, obtained before treatment. The receptors were gathered from a male donor with rectosigmoid adenocarcinoma. Each CDR3 is given with its conserved first and last residue. A D gene is named only where the DNA matches it firmly. Size is stated for part of the rows, as once, few or many counts, or as a class when the clone is expanded.

D	V	length	J	size	CDR3	DNA
NA	TRBV4-1	15	TRBJ1-4	NA	CASSPLTPLGEKLFF	TGCGCCAGCAGCCCCCTGACACCGCTGGGGGAAAAACTGTTTTTT
TRBD2	TRBV28	17	TRBJ2-1	once	CATLPGLAGGPYNEQFF	TGTGCCACCCTCCCGGGACTAGCGGGGGGGCCCTACAATGAGCAGTTCTTC
NA	TRBV20-1	15	TRBJ2-1	NA	CSAREFQGYYNEQFF	TGCAGTGCTAGAGAGTTTCAGGGGTATTACAATGAGCAGTTCTTC
NA	TRBV29-1	12	TRBJ2-2	many	CSVVLGAGELFF	TGCAGCGTTGTTTTGGGTGCCGGGGAGCTGTTTTTT
NA	TRBV5-1	15	TRBJ1-2	many	CASSGGDRGGYGYTF	TGCGCCAGCAGCGGGGGCGACAGAGGCGGCTATGGCTACACCTTC
NA	TRBV4-3	17	TRBJ2-2	NA	CASSRHEVGRDTGELFF	TGCGCCAGCAGCCGACACGAGGTGGGAAGAGACACCGGGGAGCTGTTTTTT
NA	TRBV6-2/TRBV6-3	18	TRBJ1-2	many	CASSEADRLRDGSYGYTF	TGTGCCAGCAGTGAAGCGGACCGGCTTAGGGACGGTTCCTATGGCTACACCTTC
TRBD1	TRBV7-9	16	TRBJ2-5	many	CASSPARDRAQETQYF	TGTGCCAGCAGCCCCGCGCGGGACAGGGCGCAAGAGACCCAGTACTTC
NA	TRBV28	13	TRBJ2-4	many	CASSGRSKNIQYF	TGTGCCAGCAGTGGGCGTTCCAAAAACATTCAGTACTTC
TRBD1	TRBV20-1	13	TRBJ1-2	many	CSAPRQGGEGYTF	TGCAGTGCTCCCAGACAGGGGGGAGAAGGCTACACCTTC
NA	TRBV7-2	16	TRBJ2-2	many	CASSLDPGAYTGELFF	TGTGCCAGCAGCTTAGATCCGGGGGCATACACCGGGGAGCTGTTTTTT
NA	TRBV6-2/TRBV6-3	15	TRBJ2-5	NA	CASRAGTQNQETQYF	TGTGCCAGCAGAGCCGGGACCCAGAACCAAGAGACCCAGTACTTC
NA	TRBV3-1	13	TRBJ1-2	NA	CASSQGAGNGYTF	TGTGCCAGCAGCCAAGGTGCAGGGAATGGCTACACCTTC
TRBD1	TRBV6-2/TRBV6-3	15	TRBJ2-7	NA	CASSIPGQGDNEQYF	TGTGCCAGCAGCATACCGGGACAGGGAGATAACGAGCAGTACTTC
NA	TRBV30	14	TRBJ2-6	few	CAFRGVTGANVLTF	TGTGCCTTTAGAGGGGTTACTGGGGCCAACGTCCTGACTTTC
NA	TRBV12-5	14	TRBJ2-5	many	CASGLMPESETQYF	TGTGCTAGTGGTTTGATGCCAGAGTCGGAGACCCAGTACTTC
TRBD2	TRBV6-6	12	TRBJ2-3	many	CASSYIAGEEYF	TGTGCCAGCAGTTACATAGCGGGAGAGGAGTATTTT
TRBD2	TRBV6-2/TRBV6-3	18	TRBJ2-7	NA	CASSSPMSGTSLSYEQYF	TGTGCCAGCAGTTCACCCATGTCCGGGACTAGCCTATCCTACGAGCAGTACTTC
TRBD2	TRBV6-6	15	TRBJ2-3	NA	CASSPAGGAQGTQYF	TGTGCCAGCAGTCCCGCGGGGGGCGCACAGGGTACGCAGTATTTT
TRBD2	TRBV20-1	14	TRBJ2-7	NA	CSAKTSGSSYEQYF	TGCAGTGCCAAGACTAGCGGTAGTTCCTACGAGCAGTACTTC
TRBD2	TRBV24-1	17	TRBJ2-7	NA	CATSDLQGGRRARDQYF	TGTGCCACCAGTGATTTGCAAGGCGGGAGGCGAGCTCGGGACCAGTACTTC
NA	TRBV20-1	14	TRBJ2-7	many	CSAGTGDTSYEQYF	TGCAGTGCGGGGACGGGAGACACCTCCTACGAGCAGTACTTC
NA	TRBV29-1	14	TRBJ1-1	many	CSVEDLGADTEAFF	TGCAGCGTTGAAGATCTAGGGGCGGACACTGAAGCTTTCTTT
NA	TRBV29-1	14	TRBJ2-1	NA	CSDRTGASYNEQFF	TGCAGCGACAGGACCGGGGCGTCCTACAATGAGCAGTTCTTC
NA	TRBV6-1	15	TRBJ1-6	many	CASSSTLDSTPPLHF	TGTGCCAGCAGCTCCACCCTCGACAGCACCCCACCCCTCCACTTT
NA	TRBV30	13	TRBJ1-3	NA	CAWSVVSGNTIYF	TGTGCCTGGAGTGTAGTCTCTGGAAACACCATATATTTT
TRBD2	TRBV7-9	18	TRBJ2-1	many	CASSFQGLAGALYNEQFF	TGTGCCAGCAGCTTCCAAGGACTAGCGGGGGCCTTATACAATGAGCAGTTCTTC
NA	TRBV7-9	17	TRBJ2-2	once	CASSPLLRPANTGELFF	TGTGCCAGCAGCCCCCTGCTGAGGCCCGCGAACACCGGGGAGCTGTTTTTT
NA	TRBV7-2	15	TRBJ1-3	few	CASSPTVAAGNTIYF	TGTGCCAGCAGCCCTACTGTTGCAGCTGGAAACACCATATATTTT
NA	TRBV5-4	15	TRBJ2-2	few	CASSPAQSNTGELFF	TGTGCCAGCAGCCCAGCACAATCGAACACCGGGGAGCTGTTTTTT
NA	TRBV18	14	TRBJ1-5	many	CASSLGGLDQPQHF	TGTGCCAGCTCCTTGGGAGGGTTAGACCAGCCCCAGCATTTT
NA	TRBV20-1	12	TRBJ1-1	many	CSATGLNTEAFF	TGCAGTGCTACAGGGCTTAACACTGAAGCTTTCTTT